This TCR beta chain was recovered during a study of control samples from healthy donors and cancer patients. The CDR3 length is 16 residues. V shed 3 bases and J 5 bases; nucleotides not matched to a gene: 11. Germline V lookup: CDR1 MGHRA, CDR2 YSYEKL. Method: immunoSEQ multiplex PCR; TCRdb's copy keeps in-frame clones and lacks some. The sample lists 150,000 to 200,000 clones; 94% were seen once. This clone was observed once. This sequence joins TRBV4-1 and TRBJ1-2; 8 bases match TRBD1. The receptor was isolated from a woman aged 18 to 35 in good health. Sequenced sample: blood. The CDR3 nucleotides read TGCGCCAGCAGCCAGGCTCCTTTGACAGGGGCGTATGGCTACACCTTC. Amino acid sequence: CASSQAPLTGAYGYTF.